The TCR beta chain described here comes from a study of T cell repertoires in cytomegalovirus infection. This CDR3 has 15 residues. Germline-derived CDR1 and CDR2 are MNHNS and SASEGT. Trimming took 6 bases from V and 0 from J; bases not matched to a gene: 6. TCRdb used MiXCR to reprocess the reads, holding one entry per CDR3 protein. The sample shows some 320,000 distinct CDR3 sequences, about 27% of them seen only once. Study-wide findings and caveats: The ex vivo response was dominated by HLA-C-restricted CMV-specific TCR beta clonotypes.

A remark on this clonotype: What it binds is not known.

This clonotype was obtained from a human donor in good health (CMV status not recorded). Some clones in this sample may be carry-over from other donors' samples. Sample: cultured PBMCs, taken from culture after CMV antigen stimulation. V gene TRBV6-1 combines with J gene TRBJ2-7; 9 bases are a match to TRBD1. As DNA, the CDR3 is TGTGCCAGCAGGCGGACAGGGGCCAGCTCCTACGAGCAGTACTTC. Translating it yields CASRRTGASSYEQYF.